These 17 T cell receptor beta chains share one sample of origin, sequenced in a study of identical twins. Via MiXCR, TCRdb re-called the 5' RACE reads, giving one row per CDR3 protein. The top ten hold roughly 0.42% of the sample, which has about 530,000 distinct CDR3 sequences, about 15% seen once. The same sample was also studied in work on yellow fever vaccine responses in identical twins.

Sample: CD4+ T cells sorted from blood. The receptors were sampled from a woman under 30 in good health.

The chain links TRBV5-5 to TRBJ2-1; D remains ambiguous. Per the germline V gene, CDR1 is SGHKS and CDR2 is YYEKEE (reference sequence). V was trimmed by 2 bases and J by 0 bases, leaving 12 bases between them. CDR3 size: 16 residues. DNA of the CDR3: TGTGCCAGCAGCTTATATCAGGCCAGCTCCTACAATGAGCAGTTCTTC. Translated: CASSLYQASSYNEQFF.

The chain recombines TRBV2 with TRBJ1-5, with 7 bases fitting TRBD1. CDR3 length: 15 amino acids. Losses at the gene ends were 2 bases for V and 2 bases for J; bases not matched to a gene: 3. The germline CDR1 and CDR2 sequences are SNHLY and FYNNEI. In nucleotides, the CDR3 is TGTGCCAGCAGTGAAACAGGGGCAGGCAATCAGCCCCAGCATTTT. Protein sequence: CASSETGAGNQPQHF.

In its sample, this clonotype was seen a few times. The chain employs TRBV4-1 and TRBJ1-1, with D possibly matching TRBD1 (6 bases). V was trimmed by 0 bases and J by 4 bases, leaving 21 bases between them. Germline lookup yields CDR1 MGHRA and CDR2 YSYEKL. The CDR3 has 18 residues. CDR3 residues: CASSQDSPRGRGVTEAFF. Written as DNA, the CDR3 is TGCGCCAGCAGCCAAGATTCCCCACGGGGGCGAGGAGTCACTGAAGCTTTCTTT.

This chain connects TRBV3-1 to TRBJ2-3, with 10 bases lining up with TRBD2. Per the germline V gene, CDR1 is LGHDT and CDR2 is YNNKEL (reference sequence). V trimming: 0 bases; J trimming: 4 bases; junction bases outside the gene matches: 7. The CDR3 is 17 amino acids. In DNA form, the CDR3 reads TGTGCCAGCAGCCAAGATCAGCGGGGGGGCTTCGCAGATACGCAGTATTTT. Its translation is CASSQDQRGGFADTQYF.

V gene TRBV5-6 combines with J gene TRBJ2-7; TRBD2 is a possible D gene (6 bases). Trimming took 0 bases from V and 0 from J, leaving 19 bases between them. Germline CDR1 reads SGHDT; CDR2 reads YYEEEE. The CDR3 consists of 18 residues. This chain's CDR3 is CASSLVGWAGSSSYEQYF. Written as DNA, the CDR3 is TGTGCCAGCAGCTTGGTGGGATGGGCCGGGAGCAGCTCCTACGAGCAGTACTTC.

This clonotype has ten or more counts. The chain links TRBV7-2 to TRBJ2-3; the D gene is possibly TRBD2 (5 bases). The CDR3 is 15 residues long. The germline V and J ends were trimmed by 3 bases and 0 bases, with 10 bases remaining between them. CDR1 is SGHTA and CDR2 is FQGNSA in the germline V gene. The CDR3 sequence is CASSFSSGSTDTQYF. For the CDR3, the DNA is TGTGCCAGCAGCTTCAGCTCGGGAAGCACAGATACGCAGTATTTT.

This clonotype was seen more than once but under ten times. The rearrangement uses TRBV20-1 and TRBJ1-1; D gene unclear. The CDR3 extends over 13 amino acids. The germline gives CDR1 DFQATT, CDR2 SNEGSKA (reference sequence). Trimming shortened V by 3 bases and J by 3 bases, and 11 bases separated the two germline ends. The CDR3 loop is CSASQGSYTEAFF. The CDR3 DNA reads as TGCAGTGCTAGCCAAGGGTCGTACACTGAAGCTTTCTTT.

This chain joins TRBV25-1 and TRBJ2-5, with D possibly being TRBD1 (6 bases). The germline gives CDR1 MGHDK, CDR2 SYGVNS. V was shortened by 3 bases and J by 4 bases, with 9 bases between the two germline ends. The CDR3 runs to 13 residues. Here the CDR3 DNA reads TGTGCCAGCAGTGACAGGGGATCAGAGACCCAGTACTTC. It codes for CASSDRGSETQYF.

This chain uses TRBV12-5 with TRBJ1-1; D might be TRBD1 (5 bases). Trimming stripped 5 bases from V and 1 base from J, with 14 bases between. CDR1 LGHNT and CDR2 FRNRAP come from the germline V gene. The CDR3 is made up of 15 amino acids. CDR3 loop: CASGPRGDSNTEAFF. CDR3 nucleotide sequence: TGTGCTAGTGGTCCCCGGGGGGACTCGAACACTGAAGCTTTCTTT.

The CDR3 region has the DNA TGTGCCAGCAGCTTAATCGGCCAGAACACCGGGGAGCTGTTTTTT. It is translated as CASSLIGQNTGELFF. The gene calls are TRBV7-3 and TRBJ2-2; D uncertain. V shed 1 base and J shed 1 base, with 7 bases lying between them. The CDR3 is made up of 15 amino acids. Germline assignment: CDR1 SGHTA and CDR2 FQGTGA.

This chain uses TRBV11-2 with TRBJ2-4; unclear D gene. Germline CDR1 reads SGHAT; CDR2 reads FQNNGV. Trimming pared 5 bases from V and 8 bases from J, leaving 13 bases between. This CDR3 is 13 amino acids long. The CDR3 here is CASSPSRVDIQYF. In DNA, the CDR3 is TGTGCCAGCAGCCCATCCCGCGTGGACATTCAGTACTTC. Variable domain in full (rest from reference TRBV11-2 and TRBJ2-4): EAGVAQSPRYKIIEKRQSVAFWCNPISGHATLYWYQQILGQGPKLLIQFQNNGVVDDSQLPKDRFSAERLKGVDSTLKIQPAKLEDSAVYLCASSPSRVDIQYFGAGTRLSVL.

The CDR3, as DNA: TGTGCCAGCAGTTTAGGTCTTCGGGACGACACCATATATTTT. This codes for CASSLGLRDDTIYF. The chain couples TRBV12-3 or TRBV12-4 to TRBJ1-3; D perhaps matches TRBD1 (5 bases). The germline V and J ends were trimmed by 1 base and 8 bases, with 12 bases remaining between them. This CDR3 contains 14 residues.

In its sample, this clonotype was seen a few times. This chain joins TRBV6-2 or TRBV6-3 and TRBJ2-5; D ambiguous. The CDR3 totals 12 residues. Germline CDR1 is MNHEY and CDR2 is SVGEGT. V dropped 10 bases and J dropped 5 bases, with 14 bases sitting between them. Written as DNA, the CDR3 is TGTGCCACAACGGCACAAAGGGAGACCCAGTACTTC. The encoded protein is CATTAQRETQYF.

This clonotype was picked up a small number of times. The CDR3 DNA reads as TGTGCCAGCAGCTTCGTAGCGGGAGGGCCCTTAGACAAAAACATTCAGTACTTC. Encoded protein: CASSFVAGGPLDKNIQYF. The chain recombines TRBV7-6 with TRBJ2-4; 11 bases align to TRBD2. With 3 bases clipped from V and 3 bases from J, the junction kept 10 bases outside the gene matches. Germline CDR1 is SGHVS and CDR2 is FNYEAQ. The CDR3 consists of 18 residues.

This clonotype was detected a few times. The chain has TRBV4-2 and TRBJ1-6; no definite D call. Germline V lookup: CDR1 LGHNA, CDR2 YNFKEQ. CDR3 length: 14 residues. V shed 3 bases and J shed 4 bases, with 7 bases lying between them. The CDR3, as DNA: TGTGCCAGCAGCCAGGACGGGTATAATTCACCCCTCCACTTT. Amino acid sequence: CASSQDGYNSPLHF.

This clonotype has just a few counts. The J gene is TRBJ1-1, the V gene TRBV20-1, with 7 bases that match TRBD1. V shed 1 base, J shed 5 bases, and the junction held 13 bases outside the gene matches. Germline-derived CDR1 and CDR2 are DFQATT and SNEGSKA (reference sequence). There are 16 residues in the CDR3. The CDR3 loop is CSARAAAEGAQTEAFF. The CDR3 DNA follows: TGCAGTGCTAGAGCCGCGGCAGAGGGGGCGCAGACTGAAGCTTTCTTT.

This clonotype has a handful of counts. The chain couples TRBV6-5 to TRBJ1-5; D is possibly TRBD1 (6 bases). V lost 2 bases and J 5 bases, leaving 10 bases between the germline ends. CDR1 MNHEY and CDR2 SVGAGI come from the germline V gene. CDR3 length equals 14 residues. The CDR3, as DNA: TGTGCCAGCAGTTACGGCAGGGGTGATCAGCCCCAGCATTTT. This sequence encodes CASSYGRGDQPQHF.